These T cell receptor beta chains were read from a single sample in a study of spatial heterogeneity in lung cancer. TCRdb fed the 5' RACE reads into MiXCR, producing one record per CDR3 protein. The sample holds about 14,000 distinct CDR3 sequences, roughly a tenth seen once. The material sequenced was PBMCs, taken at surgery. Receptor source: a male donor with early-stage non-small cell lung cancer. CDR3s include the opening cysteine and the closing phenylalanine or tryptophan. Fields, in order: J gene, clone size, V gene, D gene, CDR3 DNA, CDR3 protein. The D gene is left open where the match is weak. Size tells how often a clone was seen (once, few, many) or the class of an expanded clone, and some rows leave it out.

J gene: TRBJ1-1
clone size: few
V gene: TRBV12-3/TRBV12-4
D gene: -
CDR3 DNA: TGTGCCAGCAGCCTTCGAGGTGGGGGGACTGAAGCTTTCTTT
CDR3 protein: CASSLRGGGTEAFF

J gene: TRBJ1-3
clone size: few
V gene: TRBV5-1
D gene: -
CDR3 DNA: TGCGCCAGCAGCTTGGACGGGAACTCTGGAAACACCATATATTTT
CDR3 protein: CASSLDGNSGNTIYF

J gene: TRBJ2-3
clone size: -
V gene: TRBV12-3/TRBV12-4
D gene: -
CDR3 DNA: TGTGCCAGCAGTACCGGACAGACAGATACGCAGTATTTT
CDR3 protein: CASSTGQTDTQYF

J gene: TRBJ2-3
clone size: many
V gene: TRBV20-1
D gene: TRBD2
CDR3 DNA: TGCGCTTCCTGGGGGGAGGGGATAAATACGCAGTATTTT
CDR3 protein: CASWGEGINTQYF

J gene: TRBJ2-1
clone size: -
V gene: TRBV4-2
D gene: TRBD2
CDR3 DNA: TGTGCCAGCAGCAGAGGACTAGCGGGAGAAGGTGGCTACAATGAGCAGTTCTTC
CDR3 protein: CASSRGLAGEGGYNEQFF

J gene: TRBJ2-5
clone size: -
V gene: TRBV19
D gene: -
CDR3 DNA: TGTGCCAGTAGCCTCAGGACTCCCGAAAGGGAGACCCAGTACTTC
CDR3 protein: CASSLRTPERETQYF

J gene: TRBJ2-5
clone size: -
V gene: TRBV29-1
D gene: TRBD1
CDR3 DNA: TGCAGCGTTGATTTCGGACAGGGGGCTGAGACCCAGTACTTC
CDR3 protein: CSVDFGQGAETQYF

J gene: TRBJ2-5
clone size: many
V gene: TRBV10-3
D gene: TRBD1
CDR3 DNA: TGTGCCATCAACAGGGGGCGCGGTGAGACCCAGTACTTC
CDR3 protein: CAINRGRGETQYF

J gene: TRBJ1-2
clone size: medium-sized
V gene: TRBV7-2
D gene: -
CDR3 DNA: TGTGCCAGCAGCTTAGGTGGGGCAGGGGACTATGGCTACACCTTC
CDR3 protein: CASSLGGAGDYGYTF

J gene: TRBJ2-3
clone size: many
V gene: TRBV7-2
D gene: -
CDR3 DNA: TGTGCCAGCAGCTTAGAGTCAGCAGTTGGGACAGATACGCAGTATTTT
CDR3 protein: CASSLESAVGTDTQYF

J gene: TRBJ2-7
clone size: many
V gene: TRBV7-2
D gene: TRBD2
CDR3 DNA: TGTGCCAGCAGCTTAGGTGGGGCTAGCGGGAGCTCCTACGAGCAGTACTTC
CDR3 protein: CASSLGGASGSSYEQYF

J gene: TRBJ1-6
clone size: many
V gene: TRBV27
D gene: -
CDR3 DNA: TGTGCCAGCAGTTTATCGAGCCTACCTAGCTCCTATAATTCACCCCTCCACTTT
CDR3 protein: CASSLSSLPSSYNSPLHF

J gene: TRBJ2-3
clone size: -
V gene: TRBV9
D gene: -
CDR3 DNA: TGTGCCAGCAGCAGAAGCTCGGTAGATACGCAGTATTTT
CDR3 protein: CASSRSSVDTQYF

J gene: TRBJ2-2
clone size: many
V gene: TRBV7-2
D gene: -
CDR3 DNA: TGTGCCAGCAGCAGTGAGGACCAGGGGGGCGGGGAGCTGTTTTTT
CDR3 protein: CASSSEDQGGGELFF

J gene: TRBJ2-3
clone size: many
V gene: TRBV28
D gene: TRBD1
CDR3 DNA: TGTGCCAGCTCACCCCTCGGACAGGGGCCGCATACGCAGTATTTT
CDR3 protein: CASSPLGQGPHTQYF

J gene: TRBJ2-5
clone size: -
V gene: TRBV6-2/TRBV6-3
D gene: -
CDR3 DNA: TGTGCCAGCGGAACACAGTGGACCCAGTACTTC
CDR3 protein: CASGTQWTQYF

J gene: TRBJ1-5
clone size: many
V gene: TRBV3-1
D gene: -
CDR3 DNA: TGTGCCAGCAGCGATCGGACGGGGGGTGGCAATCAGCCCCAGCATTTT
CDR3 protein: CASSDRTGGGNQPQHF

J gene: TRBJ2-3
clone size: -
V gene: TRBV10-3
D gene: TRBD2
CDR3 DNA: TGTGCCATCAGTGAGCCCTATAGCGGGGGGGCCCAAGATACGCAGTATTTT
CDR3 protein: CAISEPYSGGAQDTQYF

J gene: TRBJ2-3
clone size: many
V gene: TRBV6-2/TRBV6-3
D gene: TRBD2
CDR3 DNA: TGTGCCAGCTCCTCGCCCTCAGCGGGAGCGAGGTGTACGCAGTATTTT
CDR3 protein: CASSSPSAGARCTQYF

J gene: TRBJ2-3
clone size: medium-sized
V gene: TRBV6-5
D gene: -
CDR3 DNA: TGTGCCAGCAGTTACTCGAATTTCGGACGAGATACGCAGTATTTT
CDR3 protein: CASSYSNFGRDTQYF

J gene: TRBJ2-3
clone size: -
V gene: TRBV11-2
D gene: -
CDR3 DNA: TGTGCCAGCAGCTTAGCGAGGGACTTTTCTAGCACAGATACGCAGTATTTT
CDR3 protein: CASSLARDFSSTDTQYF

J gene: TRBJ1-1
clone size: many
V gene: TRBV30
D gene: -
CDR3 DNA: TGTGCCTGGAGTATCAGGGGTGGCACTGAAGCTTTCTTT
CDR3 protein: CAWSIRGGTEAFF

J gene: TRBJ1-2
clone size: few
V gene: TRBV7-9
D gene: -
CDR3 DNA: TGTGCCAGCAGCTCTAACCGGGCATATGGCTACACCTTC
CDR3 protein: CASSSNRAYGYTF

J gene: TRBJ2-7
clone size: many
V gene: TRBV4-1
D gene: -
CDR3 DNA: TGCGCCAGCAGCCAATTATCAGGGATCTACGAGCAGTACTTC
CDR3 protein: CASSQLSGIYEQYF

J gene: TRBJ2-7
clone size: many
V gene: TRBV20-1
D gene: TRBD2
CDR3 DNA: TGCAGTGCTTCCCGGACTAGCGGCACCTACGAGCAGTACTTC
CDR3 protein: CSASRTSGTYEQYF

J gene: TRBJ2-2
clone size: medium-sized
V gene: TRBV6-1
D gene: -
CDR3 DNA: TGTGCCAGCAGTGTGGTCCCAGCGCTGTTTTTT
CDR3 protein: CASSVVPALFF

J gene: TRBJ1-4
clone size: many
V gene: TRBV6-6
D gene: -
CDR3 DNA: TGTGCCAGCACGGACAGCCATAATGAAAAACTGTTTTTT
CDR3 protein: CASTDSHNEKLFF

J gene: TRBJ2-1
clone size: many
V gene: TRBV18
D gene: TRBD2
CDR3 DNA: TGTGCCAGCTCACTGCGCCTAGCGGGAGGATTTGGTAATGAGCAGTTCTTC
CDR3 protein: CASSLRLAGGFGNEQFF

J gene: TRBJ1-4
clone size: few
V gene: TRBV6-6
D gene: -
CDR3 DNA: TGTGCCAGCAGTTACCGGCACCTAACTGAAAAACTGTTTTTT
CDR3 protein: CASSYRHLTEKLFF

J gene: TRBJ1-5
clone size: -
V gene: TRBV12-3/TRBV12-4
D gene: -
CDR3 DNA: TGTGCCAACAGAAAACAGGGTGGTCAGCCCCAGCATTTT
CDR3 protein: CANRKQGGQPQHF

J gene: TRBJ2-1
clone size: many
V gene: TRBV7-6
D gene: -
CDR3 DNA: TGTGCCAGCAGCTCCAGCCGGGGGGCGGGAAATGAGCAGTTCTTC
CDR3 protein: CASSSSRGAGNEQFF

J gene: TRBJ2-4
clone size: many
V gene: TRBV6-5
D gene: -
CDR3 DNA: TGTGCCAGCAGTTACTCGAGGGTAGCCAAAAACATTCAGTACTTC
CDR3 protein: CASSYSRVAKNIQYF

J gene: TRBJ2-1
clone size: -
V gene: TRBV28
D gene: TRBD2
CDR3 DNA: TGTGCCAGCAGTTCCCTTAGCGGGAGAACCTACAATGAGCAGTTCTTC
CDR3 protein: CASSSLSGRTYNEQFF